These T cell receptor beta chains were read from a single sample in a study of OX40 agonist ivuxolimab in advanced cancers. The method was immunoSEQ multiplex PCR; TCRdb's version includes in-frame clones alone and lacks a portion of them. The table records over 55,000 clones, roughly 80% of them present only once. The sequencing used CD4+ or CD8+ T cells sorted from blood, collected in a trial of the OX40 agonist ivuxolimab. These TCRs come from an adult with an advanced solid tumor such as melanoma, head and neck, liver or kidney cancer. CDR3s include the opening cysteine and the closing phenylalanine or tryptophan. A D gene is named only where the DNA matches it firmly. A row's size may be missing; if present it is once, few, many or a size class.

TRBV5-1,-,-,TRBJ1-1,CASSSPLGGTEAFF,TGCGCCAGCAGCTCACCTTTAGGGGGGACTGAAGCTTTCTTT
TRBV9,once,TRBD2,TRBJ2-7,CASSVSGTPYEQYF,TGTGCCAGCAGCGTTAGCGGGACCCCCTACGAGCAGTACTTC
TRBV14,-,-,TRBJ1-1,CASSASLPAGAEAFF,TGTGCCAGCAGCGCCAGTCTCCCCGCCGGTGCTGAAGCTTTCTTT
TRBV30,-,-,TRBJ2-5,CAWTVQGTQYF,TGTGCCTGGACAGTCCAAGGGACCCAGTACTTC
TRBV28,-,-,TRBJ1-1,CASSSDVQGFRAFF,TGTGCCAGCAGTTCCGACGTTCAGGGATTCCGGGCCTTCTTT
TRBV27,-,-,TRBJ2-2,CASSFLTVLNTGELFF,TGTGCCAGCAGTTTTTTGACAGTTTTAAACACCGGGGAGCTGTTTTTT
TRBV7-6,-,-,TRBJ1-3,CASSANGGLYSGNTIYF,TGTGCCAGCAGCGCTAATGGGGGGCTTTACTCTGGAAACACCATATATTTT
TRBV29-1,once,TRBD2,TRBJ2-1,CSVAGLAGGTANEQFF,TGCAGCGTTGCCGGACTAGCGGGAGGGACCGCCAATGAGCAGTTCTTC
TRBV27,few,TRBD2,TRBJ2-5,CASSLAGDQETQYF,TGTGCCAGCAGTTTAGCGGGGGATCAAGAGACCCAGTACTTC
TRBV2,-,TRBD1,TRBJ2-2,CASTQDRANTGELFF,TGTGCCAGCACCCAGGACAGGGCGAACACCGGGGAGCTGTTTTTT
TRBV1,-,-,TRBJ2-7,CNTLNCRSNKYEQYF,TGCAACACATTAAATTGCCGATCAAATAAATACGAGCAGTACTTC
TRBV5-1,-,-,TRBJ1-1,CASSISQGNTEAFF,TGCGCCAGCAGCATCTCACAGGGGAACACTGAAGCTTTCTTT
TRBV6-5,once,TRBD1,TRBJ2-7,CASSYATGDYEQYF,TGTGCCAGCAGTTACGCCACAGGGGACTACGAGCAGTACTTC
TRBV5-1,-,-,TRBJ1-3,CASSFFGASGNTIYF,TGCGCCAGCAGCTTCTTCGGGGCCTCTGGAAACACCATATATTTT
TRBV27,-,-,TRBJ1-2,CASSLLQGSGYTF,TGTGCCAGCAGCTTGTTACAGGGATCAGGCTACACCTTC